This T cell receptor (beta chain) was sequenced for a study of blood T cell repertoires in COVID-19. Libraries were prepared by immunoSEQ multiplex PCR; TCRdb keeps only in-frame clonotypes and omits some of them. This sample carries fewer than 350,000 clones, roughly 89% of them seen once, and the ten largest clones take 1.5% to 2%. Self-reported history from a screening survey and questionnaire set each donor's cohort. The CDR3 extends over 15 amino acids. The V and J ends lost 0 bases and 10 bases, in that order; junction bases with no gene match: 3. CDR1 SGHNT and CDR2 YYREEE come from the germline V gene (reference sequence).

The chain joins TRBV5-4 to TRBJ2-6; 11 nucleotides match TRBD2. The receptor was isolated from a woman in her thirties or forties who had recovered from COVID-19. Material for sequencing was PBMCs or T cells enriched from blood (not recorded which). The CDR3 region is CASSLGLAGQNVLTF. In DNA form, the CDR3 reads TGTGCCAGCAGCTTGGGACTAGCGGGACAGAACGTCCTGACTTTC.